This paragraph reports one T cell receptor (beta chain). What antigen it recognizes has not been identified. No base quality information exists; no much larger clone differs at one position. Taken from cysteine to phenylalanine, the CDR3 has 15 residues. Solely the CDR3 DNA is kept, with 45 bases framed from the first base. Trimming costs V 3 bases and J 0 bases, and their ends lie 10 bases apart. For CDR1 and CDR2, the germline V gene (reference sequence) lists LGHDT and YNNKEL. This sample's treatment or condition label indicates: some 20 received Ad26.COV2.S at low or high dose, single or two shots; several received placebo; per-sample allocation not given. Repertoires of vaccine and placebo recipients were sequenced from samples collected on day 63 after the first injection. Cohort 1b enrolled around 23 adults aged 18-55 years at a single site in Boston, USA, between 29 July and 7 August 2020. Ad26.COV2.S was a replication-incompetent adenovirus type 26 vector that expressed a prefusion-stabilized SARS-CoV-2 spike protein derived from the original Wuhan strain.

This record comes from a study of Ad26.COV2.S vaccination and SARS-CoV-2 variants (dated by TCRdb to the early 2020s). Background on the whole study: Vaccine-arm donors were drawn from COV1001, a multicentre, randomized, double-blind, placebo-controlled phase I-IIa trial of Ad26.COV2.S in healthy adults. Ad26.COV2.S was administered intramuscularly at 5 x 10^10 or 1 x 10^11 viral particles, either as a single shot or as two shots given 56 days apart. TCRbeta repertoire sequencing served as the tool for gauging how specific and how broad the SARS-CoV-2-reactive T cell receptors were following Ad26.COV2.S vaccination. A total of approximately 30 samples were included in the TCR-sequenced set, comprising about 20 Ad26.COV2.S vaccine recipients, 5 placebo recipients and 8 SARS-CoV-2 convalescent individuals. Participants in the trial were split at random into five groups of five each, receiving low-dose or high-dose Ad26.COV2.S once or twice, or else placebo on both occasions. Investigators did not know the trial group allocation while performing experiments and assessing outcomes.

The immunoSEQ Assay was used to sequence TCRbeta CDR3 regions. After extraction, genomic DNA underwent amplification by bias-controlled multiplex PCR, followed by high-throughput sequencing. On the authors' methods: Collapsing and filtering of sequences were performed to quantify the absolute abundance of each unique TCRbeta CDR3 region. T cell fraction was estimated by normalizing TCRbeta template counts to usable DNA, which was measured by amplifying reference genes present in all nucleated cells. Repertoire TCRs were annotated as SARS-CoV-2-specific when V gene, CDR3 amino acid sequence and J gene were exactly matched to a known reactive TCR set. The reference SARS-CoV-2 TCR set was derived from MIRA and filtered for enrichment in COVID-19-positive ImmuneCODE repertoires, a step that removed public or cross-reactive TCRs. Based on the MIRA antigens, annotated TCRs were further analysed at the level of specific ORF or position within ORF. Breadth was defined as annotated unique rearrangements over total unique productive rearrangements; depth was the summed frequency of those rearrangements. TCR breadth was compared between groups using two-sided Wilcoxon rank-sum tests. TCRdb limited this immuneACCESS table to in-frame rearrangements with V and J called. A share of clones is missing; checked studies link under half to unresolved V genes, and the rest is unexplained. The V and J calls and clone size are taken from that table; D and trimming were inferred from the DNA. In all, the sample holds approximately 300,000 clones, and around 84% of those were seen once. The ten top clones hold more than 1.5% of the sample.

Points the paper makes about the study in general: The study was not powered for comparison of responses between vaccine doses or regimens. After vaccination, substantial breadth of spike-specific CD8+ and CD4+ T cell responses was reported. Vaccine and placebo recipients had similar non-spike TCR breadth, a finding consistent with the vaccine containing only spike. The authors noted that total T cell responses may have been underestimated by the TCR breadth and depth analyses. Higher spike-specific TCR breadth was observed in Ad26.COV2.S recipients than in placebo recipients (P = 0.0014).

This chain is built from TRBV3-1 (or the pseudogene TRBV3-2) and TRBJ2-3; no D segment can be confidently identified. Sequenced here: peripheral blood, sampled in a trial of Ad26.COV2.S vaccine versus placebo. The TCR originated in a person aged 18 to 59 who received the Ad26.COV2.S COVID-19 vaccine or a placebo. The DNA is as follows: TGTGCCAGCAGCCAGAGACGGCCTAGCACAGATACGCAGTATTTT. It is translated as CASSQRRPSTDTQYF.